This T cell receptor beta chain emerged from a study of blood T cell repertoires in COVID-19. Study summary: Acute and convalescent COVID-19 specimens originated in the United States, Italy and Spain. From T cells, B-cell-depleted T cells, or PBMCs came the material, which was cDNA or gDNA.

Original handling: Amplified reference gene primers provided the basis for estimating nucleated cell counts. Sequencing used immunoSEQ multiplex PCR; TCRdb keeps in-frame clones, though not all of them. V, J and clone size are those of that table, while D and trimming were read from the DNA. The data contain tens of thousands of clones, approximately 92% of them singletons. This CDR3 is 12 amino acids long. Germline trimming cut 3 bases from V and 15 bases from J; bases unmatched to any gene: 1. The germline gives CDR1 MNHNS, CDR2 SASEGT. This clone appeared once. Sequencing was done on a sample of peripheral blood. The J gene is TRBJ2-1, the V gene TRBV6-1; 14 bases line up with TRBD2. This clonotype was obtained from a man aged 55-75 years with acute or convalescent COVID-19. This chain's CDR3 is CASSETSGRGFF. CDR3 nucleotide sequence: TGTGCCAGCAGTGAGACTAGCGGGAGGGGGTTCTTC.